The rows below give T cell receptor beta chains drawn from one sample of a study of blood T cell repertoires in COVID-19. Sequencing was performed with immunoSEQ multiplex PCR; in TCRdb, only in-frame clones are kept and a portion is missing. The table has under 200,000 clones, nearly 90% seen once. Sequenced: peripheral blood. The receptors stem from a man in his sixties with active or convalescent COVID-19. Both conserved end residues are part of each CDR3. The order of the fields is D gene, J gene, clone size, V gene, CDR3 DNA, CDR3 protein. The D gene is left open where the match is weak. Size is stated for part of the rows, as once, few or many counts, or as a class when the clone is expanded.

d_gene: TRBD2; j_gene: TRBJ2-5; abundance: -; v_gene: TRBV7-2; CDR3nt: TGTGCCAGCAGCTTAAGGAGCGGGGGGGCTGAGACCCAGTACTTC; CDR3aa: CASSLRSGGAETQYF
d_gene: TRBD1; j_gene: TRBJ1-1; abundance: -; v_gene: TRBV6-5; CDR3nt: TGTGCCAGCAGTAGGGGACAGGGAAAAGCTTTCTTT; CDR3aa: CASSRGQGKAFF
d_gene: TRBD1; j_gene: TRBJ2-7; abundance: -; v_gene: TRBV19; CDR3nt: TGTGCCACCCACGGACAGGGTGCCTACGAGCAGTACTTC; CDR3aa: CATHGQGAYEQYF
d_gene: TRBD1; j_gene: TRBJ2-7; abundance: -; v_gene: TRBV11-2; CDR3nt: TGTGCCAGCAGCCTCTGGACAGGGGAGGTCTACGAGCAGTACTTC; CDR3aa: CASSLWTGEVYEQYF
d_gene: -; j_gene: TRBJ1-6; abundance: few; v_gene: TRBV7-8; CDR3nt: TGTGCCAGCAGCGTTACACAGGGTTTCGATTCACCCCTCCACTTT; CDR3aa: CASSVTQGFDSPLHF
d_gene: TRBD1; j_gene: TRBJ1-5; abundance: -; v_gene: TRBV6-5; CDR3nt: TGTGCCAGCAGTCAAATGGACAGGGCCTATCAGCCCCAGCATTTT; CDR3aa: CASSQMDRAYQPQHF
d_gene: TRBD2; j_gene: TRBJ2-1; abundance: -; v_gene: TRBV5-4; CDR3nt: TGTGCCAGCAGCTTGGTTCCCGAGCGGGGGGGAGGTGAGCAGTTCTTC; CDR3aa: CASSLVPERGGGEQFF
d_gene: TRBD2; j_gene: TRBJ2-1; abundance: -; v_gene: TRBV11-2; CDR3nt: TGTGCCAGCAGCTCCCGAGCGGGGGGAACCTACAATGAGCAGTTCTTC; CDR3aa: CASSSRAGGTYNEQFF
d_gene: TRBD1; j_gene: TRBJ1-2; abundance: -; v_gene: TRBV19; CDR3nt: TGTGCCAGTAGTCTCCCGGACAGGTTGGGCGGCTACACCTTC; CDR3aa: CASSLPDRLGGYTF
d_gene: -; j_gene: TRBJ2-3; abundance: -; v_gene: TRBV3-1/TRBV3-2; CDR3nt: TGTGCCAGCAGCCAAAATGGAGCAGCGAGCACAGATACGCAGTATTTT; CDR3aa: CASSQNGAASTDTQYF
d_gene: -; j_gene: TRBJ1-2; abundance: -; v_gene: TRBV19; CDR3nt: TGTGCCAGTCGACAGACCATAGGATATGGCTACACCTTC; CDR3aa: CASRQTIGYGYTF
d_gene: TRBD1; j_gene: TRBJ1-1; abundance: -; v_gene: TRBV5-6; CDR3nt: TGTGCCAGCAGCTTGGGACCAGGACAGGGGGACACTGAAGCTTTCTTT; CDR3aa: CASSLGPGQGDTEAFF
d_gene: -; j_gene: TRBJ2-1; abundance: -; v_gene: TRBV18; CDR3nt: TGTGCCAGCTCACCACCGTTTCGGAGCTCCTACAATGAGCAGTTCTTC; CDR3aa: CASSPPFRSSYNEQFF
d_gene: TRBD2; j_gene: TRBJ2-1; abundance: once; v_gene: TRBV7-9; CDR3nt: TGTGCCAGCAGCTTATTAGATAGCGGGAACTACAATGAGCAGTTCTTC; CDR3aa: CASSLLDSGNYNEQFF
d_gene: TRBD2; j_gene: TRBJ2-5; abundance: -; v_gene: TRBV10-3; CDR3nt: TGTGCGACTAGCGGGGGCATTGGAGAGACCCAGTACTTC; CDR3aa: CATSGGIGETQYF
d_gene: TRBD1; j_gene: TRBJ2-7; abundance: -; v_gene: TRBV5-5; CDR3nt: TGTGCCAGCAGTTACCACACAGGGGGCGGTTCCTACGAGCAGTACTTC; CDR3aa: CASSYHTGGGSYEQYF
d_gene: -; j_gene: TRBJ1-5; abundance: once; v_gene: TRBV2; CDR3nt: TGTGCCAGCAGTGAGGGGCAGGGGAAAGGGACGAGCAATCAGCCCCAGCATTTT; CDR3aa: CASSEGQGKGTSNQPQHF
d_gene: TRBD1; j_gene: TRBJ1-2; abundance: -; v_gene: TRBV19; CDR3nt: TGTGCCAGTAGCACGGACAGGGGGCTCTATGGCTACACCTTC; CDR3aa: CASSTDRGLYGYTF
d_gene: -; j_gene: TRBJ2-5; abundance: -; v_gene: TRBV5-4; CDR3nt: TGTGCCAGCAGCTTGGGGGAGATGAAGACCCAGTACTTC; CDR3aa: CASSLGEMKTQYF
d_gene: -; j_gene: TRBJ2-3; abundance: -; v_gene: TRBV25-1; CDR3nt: TGTGCCAGCAGTGTCCGAGGGGGGGAAGATACGCAGTATTTT; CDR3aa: CASSVRGGEDTQYF
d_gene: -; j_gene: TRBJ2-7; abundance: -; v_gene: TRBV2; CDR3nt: TGTGCCAGCCGGGTTTCACAGGTTTCGGTCTCCTACGAGCAGTACTTC; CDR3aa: CASRVSQVSVSYEQYF
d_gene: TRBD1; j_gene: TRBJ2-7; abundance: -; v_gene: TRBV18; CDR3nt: TGTGCCAGCTCACCAGCGGGACAGGGGAACTACGAGCAGTACTTC; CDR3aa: CASSPAGQGNYEQYF
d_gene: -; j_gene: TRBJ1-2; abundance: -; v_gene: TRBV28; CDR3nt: TGTGCCAGCAGTTTGTCACAGTTTCACTATGGCTACACCTTC; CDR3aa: CASSLSQFHYGYTF
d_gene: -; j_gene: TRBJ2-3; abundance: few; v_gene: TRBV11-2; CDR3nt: TGTGCCAGCAGTTTCGGCGGTAGTGCGCAGTATTTT; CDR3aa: CASSFGGSAQYF
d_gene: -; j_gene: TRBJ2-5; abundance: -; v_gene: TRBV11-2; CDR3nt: TGTGCCAGCAGCTCCACCGGTGGGAGGTTCAAGACCCAGTACTTC; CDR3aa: CASSSTGGRFKTQYF
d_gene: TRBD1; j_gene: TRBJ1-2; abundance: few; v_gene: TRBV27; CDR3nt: TGTGCCAGCAGTTTCGATTCCCGTGGGGGACAGGGTGTTGGCTACACCTTC; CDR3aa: CASSFDSRGGQGVGYTF